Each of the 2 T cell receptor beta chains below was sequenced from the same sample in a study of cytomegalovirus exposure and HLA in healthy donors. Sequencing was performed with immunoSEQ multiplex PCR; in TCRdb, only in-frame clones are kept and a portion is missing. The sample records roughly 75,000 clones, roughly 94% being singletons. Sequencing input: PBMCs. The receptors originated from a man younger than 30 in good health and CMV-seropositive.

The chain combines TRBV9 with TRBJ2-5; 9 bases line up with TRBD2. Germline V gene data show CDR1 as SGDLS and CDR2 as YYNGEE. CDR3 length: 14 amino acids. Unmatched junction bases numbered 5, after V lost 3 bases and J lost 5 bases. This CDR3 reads CASSGSGGEETQYF. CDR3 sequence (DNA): TGTGCCAGCAGCGGTAGCGGGGGAGAGGAGACCCAGTACTTC.

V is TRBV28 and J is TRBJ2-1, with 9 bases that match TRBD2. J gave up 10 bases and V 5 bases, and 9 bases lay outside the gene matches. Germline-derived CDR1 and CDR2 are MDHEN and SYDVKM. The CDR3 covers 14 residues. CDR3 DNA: TGTGCCAGCAGTGGTAGCGGGAGACTGTCGGAGCAGTTCTTC. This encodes CASSGSGRLSEQFF.